Each of the 17 T cell receptor beta chains below was sequenced from the same sample in a study of T cell responses to AZD1222 COVID-19 vaccine. TCRdb's copy holds only in-frame clones and misses some; the assay was immunoSEQ multiplex PCR. The sample carries approximately 150,000 clones, around nine tenths recorded once. The input for sequencing was peripheral blood, taken 28 days after the second AZD1222 dose. These receptors were taken from an adult who received the AZD1222 COVID-19 vaccine.

V is TRBV6-5 and J is TRBJ2-3; possible D gene TRBD2, 6 bases. The CDR3 extends over 15 amino acids. Germline V gene sequence: CDR1 MNHEY, CDR2 SVGAGI. V lost 2 bases to trimming and J lost 3 bases, with 12 bases between them. The CDR3 reads CASSYAPGGTDTQYF. Here the CDR3 DNA reads TGTGCCAGCAGTTACGCTCCCGGAGGGACAGATACGCAGTATTTT.

The V and J genes are TRBV11-2 and TRBJ2-7; D is uncertain. V gave up 1 base and J gave up 0 bases, with 13 bases separating them. The CDR3 runs to 16 residues. Per germline, CDR1 SGHAT and CDR2 FQNNGV. Written as DNA, the CDR3 is TGTGCCAGCAGCTTAGCCCCGGACGGTTCCTCCTACGAGCAGTACTTC. This sequence encodes CASSLAPDGSSYEQYF.

The gene calls are TRBV7-2 and TRBJ2-1; 9 bases agree with TRBD2. The V gene end was trimmed by 1 base and the J gene end by 7 bases; junction bases not matched to a gene: 8. Germline CDR1 SGHTA, CDR2 FQGNSA. The CDR3 has 16 amino acids. The CDR3 DNA sequence: TGTGCCAGCAGCTTAGTGGGCGGGGGGGCCGTTAATGAGCAGTTCTTC. This encodes CASSLVGGGAVNEQFF.

V usage is TRBV6-5 and J usage is TRBJ1-2, with 7 bases aligning to TRBD1. The V and J ends lost 6 bases and 5 bases, in that order; junction bases with no gene match: 9. This CDR3 contains 14 residues. Germline V CDR1 and CDR2: MNHEY, SVGAGI. The CDR3 nucleotides read TGTGCCAGCAGAACCACAGGGGTTCCTTATGGCTACACCTTC. It specifies CASRTTGVPYGYTF.

This clone appeared a single time. J is TRBJ1-6 and V is TRBV15; D is undetermined. The CDR3 extends over 16 amino acids. Germline V gene data show CDR1 as LNHNV and CDR2 as YYDKDF (reference sequence). Trimming shortened V by 0 bases and J by 0 bases, and 6 bases separated the two germline ends. The CDR3 loop is CATSRDRSSYNSPLHF. CDR3 sequence (DNA): TGTGCCACCAGCAGAGATCGGAGCTCCTATAATTCACCCCTCCACTTT.

The chain carries TRBV7-9 and TRBJ1-6; 7 bases are shared with TRBD1. The CDR3 sequence is 14 residues long. CDR1 and CDR2 (germline): SEHNR, FQNEAQ (reference sequence). After removal of 6 bases from V and 9 bases from J, the junction contained 8 bases not matched to a gene. CDR3 nucleotide sequence: TGTGCCAGCAGGCTATCACAGGGGTCTTCACCCCTCCACTTT. Translation gives CASRLSQGSSPLHF.

V is TRBV29-1 and J is TRBJ1-2, with 7 bases matching TRBD1. CDR3 length: 15 residues. Unmatched junction bases numbered 10, after V lost 4 bases and J lost 2 bases. The germline V gene encodes CDR1 SQVTM and CDR2 ANQGSEA. The CDR3 loop reads CSVGARGETNYGYTF. The CDR3 region has the DNA TGCAGCGTTGGAGCCAGGGGGGAAACGAACTATGGCTACACCTTC.

This clone has a single count. The gene calls are TRBV27 and TRBJ1-6; D gene ambiguous. CDR1 is MNHEY, CDR2 SMNVEV, per germline (reference sequence). Trimming shortened V by 1 base and J by 13 bases, and 14 bases separated the two germline ends. The CDR3 has 14 residues. The CDR3 sequence: CASSLLGPAGPLHF. DNA for the CDR3: TGTGCCAGCAGTTTATTGGGTCCGGCGGGGCCCCTCCACTTT.

This chain uses TRBV18 with TRBJ2-2, with 11 bases matching TRBD2. Trimming at V came to 6 bases and at J to 6 bases, leaving 9 bases not matched to a gene. The CDR3 runs to 16 residues. Germline V gene lookup returns CDR1 KGHSH and CDR2 LQKENI. CDR3 nucleotides: TGTGCCAGCTCTAGGAGCGGGACTAGCGGTTCCGGGGAGCTGTTTTTT. This codes for CASSRSGTSGSGELFF.

This chain connects TRBV7-9 to TRBJ1-1, with 7 nucleotides matching TRBD1. The CDR3 runs 13 residues. The germline gives CDR1 SEHNR, CDR2 FQNEAQ (reference sequence). V lost 0 bases to trimming and J lost 6 bases; unmatched junction nucleotides: 1. The CDR3 spells CASSLATGAEAFF. CDR3 nucleotides: TGTGCCAGCAGCTTAGCCACAGGGGCTGAAGCTTTCTTT.

The sample holds one count of this clone. J is TRBJ2-7 and V is TRBV13, with 7 bases matching TRBD1. CDR1 is PRHDT and CDR2 is FYEKMQ in the germline V gene (reference sequence). This CDR3 is 14 amino acids long. Trimming removed 5 bases from V and 2 bases from J; junction bases left unmatched: 6. CDR3 nucleotides: TGTGCCAGCAGCCGAGGAACAGGGGCCTACGAGCAGTACTTC. Translating gives CASSRGTGAYEQYF.

V and J are TRBV5-1 and TRBJ2-7; 9 bases map to TRBD2. Germline loops: CDR1 SGHRS, CDR2 YFSETQ. The length of the CDR3 is 15 residues. Unmatched junction bases numbered 4, after V lost 1 base and J lost 2 bases. The CDR3, as DNA: TGCGCCAGCAGCTTGAACAGCGGGGGGACCTACGAGCAGTACTTC. Its protein is CASSLNSGGTYEQYF.

CDR3 in amino acids: CASSLHGETNTGELFF. For the CDR3, the DNA is TGTGCCAGCAGCTTGCACGGAGAGACGAACACCGGGGAGCTGTTTTTT. The chain carries TRBV5-8 and TRBJ2-2, with D uncertain. CDR3 length: 16 residues. Trimming shortened V by 1 base and J by 0 bases, and 10 bases separated the two germline ends. Germline loops: CDR1 SGHTS, CDR2 YDEGEE.

The gene calls are TRBV6-2 or TRBV6-3 and TRBJ1-6; TRBD1 matches 7 bases. V shed 2 bases, J shed 6 bases, and the junction held 4 bases outside the gene matches. Germline CDR1 is MNHEY and CDR2 is SVGEGT. The length of the CDR3 is 15 residues. The CDR3: CASSYTGQINSPLHF. CDR3 DNA sequence: TGTGCCAGCAGTTACACGGGACAGATTAATTCACCCCTCCACTTT.

The chain recombines TRBV5-6 with TRBJ1-6, with 10 bases that match TRBD1. J gave up 10 bases and V 5 bases, and 6 bases lay outside the gene matches. Germline V lookup: CDR1 SGHDT, CDR2 YYEEEE. This CDR3 has 14 residues. CDR3 nucleotide sequence: TGTGCCAGCAGGACAGGGGGCCGGGACTCACCCCTCCACTTT. Protein product: CASRTGGRDSPLHF.

The V call is TRBV9, the J call TRBJ2-5, with D perhaps TRBD1 (5 bases). Germline CDR1 reads SGDLS; CDR2 reads YYNGEE. The CDR3 is 13 amino acids. V shed 0 bases and J shed 3 bases, with 6 bases lying between them. CDR3 nucleotide sequence: TGTGCCAGCAGCGTAGGACAGAAAGAGACCCAGTACTTC. Encoded protein: CASSVGQKETQYF.

This clone was recorded a few times. J is TRBJ1-2 and V is TRBV5-6; 8 nucleotides line up with TRBD1. The ends lost 5 bases at V and 8 bases at J; junction bases unmatched: 14. CDR1 SGHDT and CDR2 YYEEEE come from the germline V gene. CDR3 length: 15 amino acids. The CDR3 spells CASSSSGGAVYGYTF. The CDR3 region has the DNA TGTGCCAGCAGTTCTTCAGGGGGCGCGGTCTACGGCTACACCTTC.